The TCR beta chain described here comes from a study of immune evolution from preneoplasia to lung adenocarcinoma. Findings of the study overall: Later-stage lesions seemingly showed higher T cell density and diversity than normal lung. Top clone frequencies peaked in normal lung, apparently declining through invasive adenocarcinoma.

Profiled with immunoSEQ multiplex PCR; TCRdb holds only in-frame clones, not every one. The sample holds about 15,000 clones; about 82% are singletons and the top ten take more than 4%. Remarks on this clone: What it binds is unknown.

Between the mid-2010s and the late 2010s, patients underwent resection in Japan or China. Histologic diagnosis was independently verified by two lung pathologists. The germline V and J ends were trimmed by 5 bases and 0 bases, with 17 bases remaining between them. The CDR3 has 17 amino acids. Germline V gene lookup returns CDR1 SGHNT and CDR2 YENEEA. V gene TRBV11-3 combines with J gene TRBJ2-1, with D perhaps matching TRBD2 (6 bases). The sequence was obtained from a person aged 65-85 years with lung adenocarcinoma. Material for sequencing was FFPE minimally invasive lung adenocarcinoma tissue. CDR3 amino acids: CASSAAPGESSYNEQFF. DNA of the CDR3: TGTGCCAGCAGCGCAGCCCCGGGGGAGAGCTCCTACAATGAGCAGTTCTTC.